This T cell receptor (beta chain) came from a study of T cell repertoires in cytomegalovirus infection. On the study more broadly: Public TCR beta signatures indicated both CMV infection and matching HLA type. General study results and limits: HLA-C-restricted TCR beta clonotypes specific for CMV led the ex vivo response. Based on cumulative public TCR beta family frequency, carriers of CMV plus the relevant HLA were identified.

This CDR3 has 15 residues. V lost 5 bases and J 2 bases, leaving 15 bases between the germline ends. The germline V gene has CDR1 SGHTA and CDR2 FQGNSA. Many counts were recorded for this clonotype. What it binds is not known. TCRdb processed the reads anew with MiXCR; each CDR3 protein has one entry. The sample has about 240,000 distinct CDR3 sequences, 9% to 15% seen once. J is TRBJ1-2 and V is TRBV7-2, with D perhaps TRBD1 (6 bases). The sample comprised PBMCs. This clonotype was sampled from a human donor in good health (CMV status not recorded). Some clones in this sample may be carry-over from other donors' samples. The CDR3 DNA reads as TGTGCCAGCAGCCTCCTAACAGGGAGCAACTATGGCTACACCTTC. Translating gives CASSLLTGSNYGYTF.